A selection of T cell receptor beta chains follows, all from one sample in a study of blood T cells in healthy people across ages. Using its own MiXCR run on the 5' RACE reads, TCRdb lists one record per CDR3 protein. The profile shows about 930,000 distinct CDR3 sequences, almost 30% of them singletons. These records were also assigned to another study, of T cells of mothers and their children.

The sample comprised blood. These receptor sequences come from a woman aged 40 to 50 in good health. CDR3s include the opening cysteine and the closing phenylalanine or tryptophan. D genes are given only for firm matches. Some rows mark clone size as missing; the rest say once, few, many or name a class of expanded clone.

CDR3: CAWTIGTGDGYTF
DNA: TGTGCCTGGACCATAGGGACAGGGGATGGCTACACCTTC
V: TRBV30
J: TRBJ1-2
D: TRBD1
size: few

CDR3: CSATPGYEQYF
DNA: TGCAGTGCTACCCCGGGGTACGAGCAGTACTTC
V: TRBV20-1
J: TRBJ2-7
D: -
size: many

CDR3: CVSSLESGGAYNEQYF
DNA: TGTGTCAGCAGCTTAGAGAGCGGGGGGGCCTACAATGAGCAGTACTTC
V: TRBV7-2
J: TRBJ2-4
D: TRBD2
size: -

CDR3: CASSQQGDGTEAFF
DNA: TGTGCCAGCAGCCAGCAGGGGGACGGGACTGAAGCTTTCTTT
V: TRBV3-1
J: TRBJ1-1
D: TRBD1
size: once

CDR3: CAISGGFNYGYTF
DNA: TGTGCCATCAGTGGAGGGTTTAACTATGGCTACACCTTC
V: TRBV10-3
J: TRBJ1-2
D: -
size: many

CDR3: CASSEKGSGESPLHF
DNA: TGTGCCAGCAGTGAAAAGGGGAGTGGGGAATCACCCCTCCACTTT
V: TRBV6-1
J: TRBJ1-6
D: -
size: few

CDR3: CASTLGPGSTEAFF
DNA: TGTGCCAGCACCCTAGGGCCAGGATCTACTGAAGCTTTCTTT
V: TRBV6-5
J: TRBJ1-1
D: -
size: -

CDR3: CASSPSMGTDYEQYF
DNA: TGTGCCAGCAGCCCCAGCATGGGGACAGACTACGAGCAGTACTTC
V: TRBV7-3
J: TRBJ2-7
D: TRBD1
size: many

CDR3: CASRPFDRGLKTSTDTQYF
DNA: TGTGCCAGCAGACCTTTCGACAGGGGGCTAAAGACTAGCACAGATACGCAGTATTTT
V: TRBV12-3/TRBV12-4
J: TRBJ2-3
D: TRBD1
size: few

CDR3: CASSPWGQGEGGYTF
DNA: TGTGCCAGCAGCCCCTGGGGGCAGGGGGAAGGTGGCTACACCTTC
V: TRBV7-3
J: TRBJ1-2
D: TRBD1
size: -

CDR3: CASSLDNRGGDYGYTF
DNA: TGTGCCAGCAGCTTAGATAATCGAGGGGGGGACTATGGCTACACCTTC
V: TRBV7-2
J: TRBJ1-2
D: -
size: once

CDR3: CASSKPPQGGYNEQFF
DNA: TGTGCCAGCAGCAAACCCCCACAGGGGGGATACAATGAGCAGTTCTTC
V: TRBV7-9
J: TRBJ2-1
D: TRBD1
size: -

CDR3: CASSFRQGSRVETQYF
DNA: TGCGCCAGCAGCTTCCGACAGGGTTCGCGTGTGGAGACCCAGTACTTC
V: TRBV5-1
J: TRBJ2-5
D: TRBD1
size: -

CDR3: CASSLFVDYEQYF
DNA: TGCGCCAGCAGCTTGTTTGTGGATTACGAGCAGTACTTC
V: TRBV5-1
J: TRBJ2-7
D: -
size: -

CDR3: CSAGTSGGANYNEQFF
DNA: TGCAGCGCCGGGACTAGCGGGGGGGCCAACTACAATGAGCAGTTCTTC
V: TRBV20-1
J: TRBJ2-1
D: TRBD2
size: -

CDR3: CSARAEYEQYF
DNA: TGCAGTGCTAGAGCCGAATACGAGCAGTACTTC
V: TRBV20-1
J: TRBJ2-7
D: -
size: -

CDR3: CASSYRGQDGYTF
DNA: TGTGCCAGCAGTTACCGGGGACAGGACGGCTACACCTTC
V: TRBV6-2/TRBV6-3
J: TRBJ1-2
D: TRBD1
size: -

CDR3: CASSLAAAQKARAQYF
DNA: TGCGCCAGCAGCTTGGCGGCAGCTCAAAAGGCCCGGGCCCAGTACTTC
V: TRBV5-1
J: TRBJ2-5
D: -
size: -

CDR3: CASSHGSGRYEQYF
DNA: TGTGCCAGCAGCCATGGCTCCGGGAGGTACGAGCAGTACTTC
V: TRBV14
J: TRBJ2-7
D: TRBD2
size: -

CDR3: CASSPNPSNQPQHF
DNA: TGTGCCAGCAGTCCGAACCCTTCCAATCAGCCCCAGCATTTT
V: TRBV12-3/TRBV12-4
J: TRBJ1-5
D: -
size: -

CDR3: CSVLGINTEAFF
DNA: TGCAGCGTTCTGGGGATAAACACTGAAGCTTTCTTT
V: TRBV29-1
J: TRBJ1-1
D: -
size: -

CDR3: CASRRGGFGDTQYF
DNA: TGTGCTAGTCGGCGGGGGGGCTTCGGAGATACGCAGTATTTT
V: TRBV12-5
J: TRBJ2-3
D: TRBD2
size: -

CDR3: CASSMEGRGTF
DNA: TGTGCCAGTAGTATGGAGGGCCGGGGCACCTTC
V: TRBV19
J: TRBJ1-2
D: -
size: -

CDR3: CASSQDPLAGPTDTQYF
DNA: TGCGCCAGCAGCCAAGATCCTCTAGCGGGTCCCACAGATACGCAGTATTTT
V: TRBV4-3
J: TRBJ2-3
D: TRBD2
size: many

CDR3: CATSRLYYEQYF
DNA: TGTGCCACCAGCAGGCTCTACTACGAGCAGTACTTC
V: TRBV15
J: TRBJ2-7
D: -
size: -

CDR3: CATSRDRGTEVYEGYTF
DNA: TGTGCCACCAGCAGAGATAGGGGTACGGAAGTCTATGAAGGCTACACCTTC
V: TRBV15
J: TRBJ1-2
D: -
size: -

CDR3: CSAKDEARGETQYF
DNA: TGCAGCGCAAAGGACGAGGCCAGGGGAGAGACCCAGTACTTC
V: TRBV29-1
J: TRBJ2-5
D: -
size: few

CDR3: CASSQDWSREDTQYF
DNA: TGTGCCAGCAGCCAAGATTGGTCCAGGGAAGATACGCAGTATTTT
V: TRBV3-1
J: TRBJ2-3
D: -
size: few

CDR3: CASSQVIREDTQYF
DNA: TGCGCCAGCAGCCAAGTCATACGGGAAGATACGCAGTATTTT
V: TRBV4-1
J: TRBJ2-3
D: -
size: many

CDR3: CASSGIRGTQYF
DNA: TGTGCCAGCAGTGGGATCAGGGGGACGCAGTATTTT
V: TRBV28
J: TRBJ2-3
D: TRBD1
size: -

CDR3: CASSGPGRPQHF
DNA: TGTGCCAGCAGTGGGCCGGGGAGGCCCCAGCATTTT
V: TRBV12-3/TRBV12-4
J: TRBJ1-5
D: -
size: -

CDR3: CASSERRGAYTDTQYF
DNA: TGTGCCAGCAGTGAACGCAGGGGGGCTTACACAGATACGCAGTATTTT
V: TRBV6-1
J: TRBJ2-3
D: -
size: many

CDR3: CASSQDYGQGNYGYTF
DNA: TGCGCCAGCAGCCAAGATTACGGACAGGGGAACTATGGCTACACCTTC
V: TRBV4-1
J: TRBJ1-2
D: TRBD1
size: few

CDR3: CASSSRDLNTEAFF
DNA: TGTGCCAGCTCGTCTCGGGACCTGAACACTGAAGCTTTCTTT
V: TRBV5-4
J: TRBJ1-1
D: -
size: few

CDR3: CSARDLRVHEQFF
DNA: TGCAGTGCTAGAGATTTGAGGGTCCATGAGCAGTTCTTC
V: TRBV20-1
J: TRBJ2-1
D: -
size: -

CDR3: CASSLVEGTGQPQHF
DNA: TGTGCCAGCAGCTTAGTTGAAGGGACAGGTCAGCCCCAGCATTTT
V: TRBV7-2
J: TRBJ1-5
D: TRBD1
size: -

CDR3: CASSQELTVANEKLFF
DNA: TGCGCCAGCAGCCAAGAGCTGACAGTAGCTAATGAAAAACTGTTTTTT
V: TRBV4-1
J: TRBJ1-4
D: -
size: once

CDR3: CASSLGGKAAEQYF
DNA: TGTGCCAGCAGTTTAGGGGGGAAAGCCGCCGAGCAGTACTTC
V: TRBV12-3/TRBV12-4
J: TRBJ2-7
D: -
size: -

CDR3: CASSLGPQDSYEQYF
DNA: TGTGCCAGCAGCTTAGGCCCGCAGGACTCCTACGAGCAGTACTTC
V: TRBV7-9
J: TRBJ2-7
D: -
size: many

CDR3: CASSIGGGLMDEQFF
DNA: TGTGCCAGCAGCATAGGCGGGGGCCTAATGGATGAGCAGTTCTTC
V: TRBV13
J: TRBJ2-1
D: -
size: many

CDR3: CSVPRGDSYGYTF
DNA: TGCAGCGTTCCAAGAGGGGACAGCTATGGCTACACCTTC
V: TRBV29-1
J: TRBJ1-2
D: TRBD1
size: many

CDR3: CSARQETGNQPQHF
DNA: TGCAGTGCGAGACAGGAAACGGGCAATCAGCCCCAGCATTTT
V: TRBV20-1
J: TRBJ1-5
D: -
size: -

CDR3: CASSWTGQGKDGDEQFF
DNA: TGTGCCAGCAGCTGGACGGGACAGGGGAAGGATGGCGATGAGCAGTTCTTC
V: TRBV3-1
J: TRBJ2-1
D: TRBD1
size: many

CDR3: CSARMVAREETQYF
DNA: TGCAGTGCTAGGATGGTTGCTAGAGAAGAGACCCAGTACTTC
V: TRBV20-1
J: TRBJ2-5
D: -
size: -

CDR3: CASSPGTDPKHHGYTF
DNA: TGTGCCAGCAGCCCCGGGACGGATCCCAAGCATCATGGCTACACCTTC
V: TRBV7-2
J: TRBJ1-2
D: -
size: many

CDR3: CASSLGGLPNTEAFF
DNA: TGTGCCAGCAGCTTAGGCGGCCTGCCGAACACTGAAGCTTTCTTT
V: TRBV7-8
J: TRBJ1-1
D: -
size: -

CDR3: CASSPPRWDTQYF
DNA: TGCGCCAGCAGCCCACCGCGGTGGGATACGCAGTATTTT
V: TRBV10-2
J: TRBJ2-3
D: -
size: few

CDR3: CASTLGSGTYNEQFF
DNA: TGTGCCAGCACCTTAGGTAGCGGTACCTACAATGAGCAGTTCTTC
V: TRBV27
J: TRBJ2-1
D: -
size: few

CDR3: CASRSDRVYGYTF
DNA: TGCGCCAGCAGGTCGGACAGGGTCTATGGCTACACCTTC
V: TRBV5-1
J: TRBJ1-2
D: TRBD1
size: -

CDR3: CSGRDHGNQPQHF
DNA: TGCAGTGGAAGGGATCATGGCAATCAGCCCCAGCATTTT
V: TRBV20-1
J: TRBJ1-5
D: -
size: -

CDR3: CASSFLEYNEQFF
DNA: TGTGCCAGCAGCTTTCTAGAGTACAATGAGCAGTTCTTC
V: TRBV5-6
J: TRBJ2-1
D: -
size: many

CDR3: CAISESLASYTEAFF
DNA: TGTGCCATCAGTGAGTCTTTGGCCAGTTACACTGAAGCTTTCTTT
V: TRBV10-3
J: TRBJ1-1
D: -
size: few

CDR3: CASSQDQGGYGYTF
DNA: TGCGCCAGCAGCCAAGATCAAGGCGGATATGGCTACACCTTC
V: TRBV4-3
J: TRBJ1-2
D: -
size: many

CDR3: CASSYSWGPSYEQYF
DNA: TGTGCCAGCAGTTACTCGTGGGGCCCCTCCTACGAGCAGTACTTC
V: TRBV6-5
J: TRBJ2-7
D: -
size: -